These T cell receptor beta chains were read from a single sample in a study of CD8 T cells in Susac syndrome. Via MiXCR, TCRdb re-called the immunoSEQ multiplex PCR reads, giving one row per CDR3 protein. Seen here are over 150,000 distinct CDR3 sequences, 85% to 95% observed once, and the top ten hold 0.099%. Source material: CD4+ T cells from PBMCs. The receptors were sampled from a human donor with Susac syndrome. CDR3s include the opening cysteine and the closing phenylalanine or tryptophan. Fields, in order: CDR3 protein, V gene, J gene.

CDR3: CSAPTTSGRIGEQFF
V: TRBV20-1
J: TRBJ2-1

CDR3: CASSQDLFVGQEETQYF
V: TRBV3-1
J: TRBJ2-5

CDR3: CASSETGGAGEKLFF
V: TRBV25-1
J: TRBJ1-4

CDR3: CASSSGGSNQPQHF
V: TRBV5-1
J: TRBJ1-5

CDR3: CASRPNGEKLFF
V: TRBV19
J: TRBJ1-4

CDR3: CASRGTDRPYEQYF
V: TRBV3-1
J: TRBJ2-7

CDR3: CASSVGTGGYNEQFF
V: TRBV6-4
J: TRBJ2-1

CDR3: CASSSRVSVYGELFF
V: TRBV7-2
J: TRBJ2-2

CDR3: CASSLGSSGGIQQFF
V: TRBV7-2
J: TRBJ2-1

CDR3: CSGLAGGPSGELFF
V: TRBV20-1
J: TRBJ2-2

CDR3: CASSFRGRPFPELAKNIQYF
V: TRBV12-3/TRBV12-4
J: TRBJ2-4

CDR3: CASSLMTGTEAFF
V: TRBV7-9
J: TRBJ1-1

CDR3: CASSFEGSGRTPQHF
V: TRBV28
J: TRBJ1-5

CDR3: CSANLAGGNTDTQYF
V: TRBV20-1
J: TRBJ2-3

CDR3: CASSVGQETSYEQYF
V: TRBV9
J: TRBJ2-7

CDR3: CASRSSYNEQFF
V: TRBV13
J: TRBJ2-1

CDR3: CASSLRASFMGEQYF
V: TRBV7-2
J: TRBJ2-7

CDR3: CASSLTGESDSPLHF
V: TRBV12-3/TRBV12-4
J: TRBJ1-6